Listed here are 8 T cell receptor beta chains from one sample, sequenced in a study of blood T cell repertoires in COVID-19. Repertoires were generated with immunoSEQ multiplex PCR, while TCRdb's copy carries only in-frame clones and drops some. Of under 250,000 clones listed, around 88% are singletons. Specimen: peripheral blood. The receptors stem from a woman aged 80 or over with COVID-19, enrolled during active disease.

V and J are TRBV18 and TRBJ1-2; TRBD1 matches 9 bases. The CDR3 runs 13 residues. The ends lost 3 bases at V and 7 bases at J; junction bases unmatched: 3. Germline CDR1 is KGHSH and CDR2 is LQKENI. DNA of the CDR3: TGTGCCAGCTCACCCACAGGGGGCCGTGGCTACACCTTC. Residues: CASSPTGGRGYTF.

The J gene is TRBJ1-2, the V gene TRBV15; D is possibly TRBD1 (6 bases). Trimming left V 0 bases short and J 2 bases short, with 10 bases between. The CDR3 loop spans 15 amino acids. Germline CDR1 is LNHNV and CDR2 is YYDKDF (reference sequence). CDR3 residues: CATSRDYQGNYGYTF. The DNA for the CDR3 is TGTGCCACCAGCAGAGATTATCAGGGGAACTATGGCTACACCTTC.

This chain connects TRBV28 to TRBJ1-2; 8 nucleotides line up with TRBD1. V shed 5 bases and J 4 bases; nucleotides not matched to a gene: 6. The CDR3 runs 14 residues. Germline CDR1 and CDR2: MDHEN and SYDVKM. The CDR3 reads CASSPGQGGYGYTF. Written as DNA, the CDR3 is TGTGCCAGCAGTCCCGGACAGGGAGGCTATGGCTACACCTTC.

This clone showed up just a few times. The J gene is TRBJ2-6, the V gene TRBV28; D unresolved. The CDR3 consists of 18 residues. V lost 3 bases to trimming and J lost 2 bases, with 17 bases between them. In germline, CDR1 is MDHEN, CDR2 SYDVKM. CDR3 bases: TGTGCCAGCAGTTTCGCAAGGCAGGTTCGAACTGGGGCCAACGTCCTGACTTTC. Its translation is CASSFARQVRTGANVLTF.

The rearrangement joins TRBV20-1 to TRBJ1-5, with D tentatively TRBD1 (5 bases). V was shortened by 6 bases and J by 11 bases, with 20 bases between the two germline ends. This CDR3 is 13 amino acids long. Germline values: CDR1 DFQATT, CDR2 SNEGSKA (reference sequence). The CDR3 here is CSASWEARGAQHF. The CDR3 nucleotides are TGCAGTGCGAGTTGGGAGGCGCGGGGGGCCCAGCATTTT.

The V and J genes are TRBV19 and TRBJ1-5, with D tentatively TRBD1 (5 bases). V lost 3 bases and J lost 1, with 16 bases in between. This CDR3 has 17 amino acids. Germline V gives CDR1 LNHDA, CDR2 SQIVND (reference sequence). DNA of the CDR3: TGTGCCAGTAGTATGCCCCCAAGGGGAATAAGCAATCAGCCCCAGCATTTT. Translated, it gives CASSMPPRGISNQPQHF. The variable domain in full, with the rest retrieved from reference TRBV19 and TRBJ1-5, is DGGITQSPKYLFRKEGQNVTLSCEQNLNHDAMYWYRQDPGQGLRLIYYSQIVNDFQKGDIAEGYSVSREKKESFPLTVTSAQKNPTAFYLCASSMPPRGISNQPQHFGDGTRLSIL.

The rearrangement uses TRBV7-3 and TRBJ2-3, with 7 bases aligning to TRBD2. This CDR3 region has 15 residues. From germline, CDR1 is SGHTA and CDR2 FQGTGA. V shed 2 bases and J 2 bases; nucleotides not matched to a gene: 4. CDR3 loop: CASSLAGVTTDTQYF. CDR3 in DNA: TGTGCCAGCAGCTTAGCGGGGGTCACCACAGATACGCAGTATTTT.

The CDR3 nucleotides are TGTGCCAGCAGTTCTGTTAGGGGTCAAGCTAACTATGGCTACACCTTC. The encoded protein is CASSSVRGQANYGYTF. This chain links TRBV6-5 with TRBJ1-2; D might be TRBD1 (5 bases). The CDR3 sequence is 16 residues long. Germline CDR1 is MNHEY and CDR2 is SVGAGI. V dropped 4 bases and J dropped 0 bases, with 15 bases sitting between them.